This T cell receptor beta chain was sequenced during a study of T cell responses to AZD1222 COVID-19 vaccine. Study overall: Pooling of second doses given at about 4 or about 12 weeks was done.

The CDR3 is 18 residues long. With 0 bases clipped from V and 0 bases from J, the junction kept 6 bases outside the gene matches. Germline-derived CDR1 and CDR2 are SGHRS and YFSETQ. Concerning this clone: Its specificity is not known.

Study results and limitations: Donors in the cohort were predominantly white British and more often female, and clonal diversity was possibly underestimated. Dominant CD4 TCR responses targeted spike regions 160-218 and 743-854.

Using immunoSEQ multiplex PCR, the repertoire was profiled, and TCRdb retains in-frame clones only, with some absent. The table has 120,000 to 150,000 clones, 80% to 90% seen once. This chain links TRBV5-1 with TRBJ2-2; 9 positions agree with TRBD2. The receptor's source is an adult in good health. The sample was peripheral blood, taken on day 0 of AZD1222 vaccination. CDR3 coding DNA: TGCGCCAGCAGCTTGGGACTAGCGGAAGGGGCGAACACCGGGGAGCTGTTTTTT. Amino acid sequence: CASSLGLAEGANTGELFF.